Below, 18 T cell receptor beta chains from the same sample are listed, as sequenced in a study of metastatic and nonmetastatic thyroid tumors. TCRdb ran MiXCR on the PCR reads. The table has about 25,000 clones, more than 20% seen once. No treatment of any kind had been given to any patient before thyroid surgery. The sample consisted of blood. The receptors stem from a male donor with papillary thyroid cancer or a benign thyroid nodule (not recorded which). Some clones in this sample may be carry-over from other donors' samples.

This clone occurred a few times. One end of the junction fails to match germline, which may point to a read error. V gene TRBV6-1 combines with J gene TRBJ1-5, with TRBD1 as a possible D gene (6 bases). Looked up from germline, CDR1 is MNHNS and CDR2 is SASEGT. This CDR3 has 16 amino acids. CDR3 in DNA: TGTGCCAGCAGCTGGGGCGGGGGGCGCGCATCTCAGACCCAGCATTTT. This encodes CASSWGGGRASQTQHF.

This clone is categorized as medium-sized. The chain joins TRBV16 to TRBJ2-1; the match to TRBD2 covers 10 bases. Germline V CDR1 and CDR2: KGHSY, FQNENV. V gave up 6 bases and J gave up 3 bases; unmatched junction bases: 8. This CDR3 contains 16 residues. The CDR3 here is CASSPIAGGLYNEQFF. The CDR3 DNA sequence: TGTGCCAGCAGTCCTATAGCGGGAGGTCTCTACAATGAGCAGTTCTTC.

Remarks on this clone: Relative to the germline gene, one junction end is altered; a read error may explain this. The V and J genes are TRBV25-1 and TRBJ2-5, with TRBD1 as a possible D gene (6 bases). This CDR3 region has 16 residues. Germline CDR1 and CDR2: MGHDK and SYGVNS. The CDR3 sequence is CASSFKVGAHGETHYF. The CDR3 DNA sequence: TGTGCCAGCAGTTTTAAGGTGGGGGCGCATGGGGAGACCCATTACTTC. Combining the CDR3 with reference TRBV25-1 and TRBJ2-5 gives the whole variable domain EADIYQTPRYLVIGTGKKITLECSQTMGHDKMYWYQQDPGMELHLIHYSYGVNSTEKGDLSSESTVSRIRTEHFPLTLESARPSHTSQYLCASSFKVGAHGETHYFGPGTRLLVL.

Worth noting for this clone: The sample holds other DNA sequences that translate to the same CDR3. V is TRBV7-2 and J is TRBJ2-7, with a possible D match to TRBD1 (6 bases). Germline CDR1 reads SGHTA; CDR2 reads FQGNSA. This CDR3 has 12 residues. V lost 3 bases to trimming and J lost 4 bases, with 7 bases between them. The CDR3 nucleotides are TGTGCCAGCAGCTTTCAGGGGTACGAGCAGTACTTC. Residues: CASSFQGYEQYF.

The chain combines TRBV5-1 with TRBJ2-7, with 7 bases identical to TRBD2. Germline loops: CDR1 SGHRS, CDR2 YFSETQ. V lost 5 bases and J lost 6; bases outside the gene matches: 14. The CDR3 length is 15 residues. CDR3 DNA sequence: TGCGCCAGCAGTCGGGTGTCGGGGGAGGGCCGCGAGCAGTACTTC. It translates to CASSRVSGEGREQYF. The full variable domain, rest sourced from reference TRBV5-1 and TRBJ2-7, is KAGVTQTPRYLIKTRGQQVTLSCSPISGHRSVSWYQQTPGQGLQFLFEYFSETQRNKGNFPGRFSGRQFSNSRSEMNVSTLELGDSALYLCASSRVSGEGREQYFGPGTRLTVT.

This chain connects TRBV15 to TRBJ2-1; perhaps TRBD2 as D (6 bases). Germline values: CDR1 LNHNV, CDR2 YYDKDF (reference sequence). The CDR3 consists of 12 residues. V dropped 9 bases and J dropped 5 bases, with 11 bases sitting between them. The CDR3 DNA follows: TGTGCCACGTCTAGCGTCCACAATGAGCAGTTCTTC. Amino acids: CATSSVHNEQFF.

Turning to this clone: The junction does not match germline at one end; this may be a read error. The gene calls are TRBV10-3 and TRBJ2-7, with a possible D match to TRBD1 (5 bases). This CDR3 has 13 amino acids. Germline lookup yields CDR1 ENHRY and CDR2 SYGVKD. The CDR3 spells CAISESSQGEHYF. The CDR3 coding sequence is TGTGCCATCAGTGAGTCTTCCCAGGGTGAGCATTACTTC.

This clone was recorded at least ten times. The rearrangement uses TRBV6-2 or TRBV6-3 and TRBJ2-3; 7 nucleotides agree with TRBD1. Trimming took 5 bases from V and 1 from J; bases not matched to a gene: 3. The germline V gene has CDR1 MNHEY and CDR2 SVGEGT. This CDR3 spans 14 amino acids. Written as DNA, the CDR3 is TGTGCCAGCAGTGGACAGGAAGGCACAGATACGCAGTATTTT. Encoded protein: CASSGQEGTDTQYF.

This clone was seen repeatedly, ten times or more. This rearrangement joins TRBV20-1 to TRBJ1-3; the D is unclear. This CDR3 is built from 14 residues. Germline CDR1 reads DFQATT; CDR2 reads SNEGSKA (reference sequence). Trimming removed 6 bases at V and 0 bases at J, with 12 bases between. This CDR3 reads CSAPPANSGNTIYF. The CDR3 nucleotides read TGCAGTGCCCCTCCGGCAAACTCTGGAAACACCATATATTTT.

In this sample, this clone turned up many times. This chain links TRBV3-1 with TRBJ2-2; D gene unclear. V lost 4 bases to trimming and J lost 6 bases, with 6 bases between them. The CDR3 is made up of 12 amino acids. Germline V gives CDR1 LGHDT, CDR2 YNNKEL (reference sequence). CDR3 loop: CASSPLSGELFF. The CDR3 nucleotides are TGTGCCAGCAGCCCTTTATCCGGGGAGCTGTTTTTT.

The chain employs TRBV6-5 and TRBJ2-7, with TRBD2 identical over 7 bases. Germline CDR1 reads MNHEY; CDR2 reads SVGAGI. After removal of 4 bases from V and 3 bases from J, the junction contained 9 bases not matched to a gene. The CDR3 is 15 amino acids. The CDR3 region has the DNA TGTGCCAGCAGTTCAGGGACTAATAGTATCTACGAGCAGTACTTC. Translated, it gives CASSSGTNSIYEQYF.

The CDR3 bases are TGTGCCAGCAGCTTAGTACACGGGCGGCAGGGCGGTTCACCCCTCCACTTT. As protein: CASSLVHGRQGGSPLHF. V gene TRBV11-2 combines with J gene TRBJ1-6; a weak D match, TRBD1 (5 bases). The germline CDR1 and CDR2 sequences are SGHAT and FQNNGV. V lost 1 base and J lost 9, with 19 bases in between. The length of the CDR3 is 17 residues. Full variable domain (rest looked up from reference TRBV11-2 and TRBJ1-6): EAGVAQSPRYKIIEKRQSVAFWCNPISGHATLYWYQQILGQGPKLLIQFQNNGVVDDSQLPKDRFSAERLKGVDSTLKIQPAKLEDSAVYLCASSLVHGRQGGSPLHFGNGTRLTVT.

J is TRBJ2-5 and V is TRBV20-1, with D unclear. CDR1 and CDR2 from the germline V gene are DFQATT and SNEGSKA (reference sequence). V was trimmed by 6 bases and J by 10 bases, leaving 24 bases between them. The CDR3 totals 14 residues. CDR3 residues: CSATSWKLGWVQYF. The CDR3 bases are TGCAGTGCCACTTCTTGGAAACTCGGATGGGTCCAGTACTTC.

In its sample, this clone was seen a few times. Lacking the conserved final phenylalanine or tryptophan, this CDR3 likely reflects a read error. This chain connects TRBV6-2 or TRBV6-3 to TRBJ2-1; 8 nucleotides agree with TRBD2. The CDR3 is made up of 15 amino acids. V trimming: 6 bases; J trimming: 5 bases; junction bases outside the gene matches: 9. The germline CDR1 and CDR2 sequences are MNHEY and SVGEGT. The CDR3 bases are TGTGCCAGCAGCACCGGGACTAGTGGGGACAATGAGCAGTTCATC. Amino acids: CASSTGTSGDNEQFI.

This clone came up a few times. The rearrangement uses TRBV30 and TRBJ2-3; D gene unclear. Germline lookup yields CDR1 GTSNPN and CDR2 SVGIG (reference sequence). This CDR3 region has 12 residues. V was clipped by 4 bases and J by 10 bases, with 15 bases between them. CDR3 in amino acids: CAWNAARIAQYF. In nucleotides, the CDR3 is TGTGCCTGGAACGCAGCCCGCATAGCGCAGTATTTT.

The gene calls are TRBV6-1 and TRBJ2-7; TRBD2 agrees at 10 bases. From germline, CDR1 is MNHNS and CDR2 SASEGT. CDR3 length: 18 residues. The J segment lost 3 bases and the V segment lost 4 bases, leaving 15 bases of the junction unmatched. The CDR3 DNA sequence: TGTGCCAGCAGTGCTAGAACTAGCGGGAACGGCCAATACTACGAGCAGTACTTC. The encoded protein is CASSARTSGNGQYYEQYF.

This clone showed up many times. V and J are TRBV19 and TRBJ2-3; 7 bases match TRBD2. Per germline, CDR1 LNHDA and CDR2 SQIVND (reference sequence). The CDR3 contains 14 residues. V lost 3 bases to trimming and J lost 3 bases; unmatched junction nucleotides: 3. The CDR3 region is CASSINGRTDTQYF. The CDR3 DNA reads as TGTGCCAGTAGTATTAACGGGAGGACAGATACGCAGTATTTT.

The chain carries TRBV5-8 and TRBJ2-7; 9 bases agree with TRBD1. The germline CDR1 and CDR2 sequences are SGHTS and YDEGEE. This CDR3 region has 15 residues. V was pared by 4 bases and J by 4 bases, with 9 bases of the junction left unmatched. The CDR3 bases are TGTGCCAGCAGCCCGAGACAGGGGGTAGGGTACGAGCAGTACTTC. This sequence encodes CASSPRQGVGYEQYF. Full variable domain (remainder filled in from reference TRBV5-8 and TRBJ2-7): EAGVTQSPTHLIKTRGQQATLRCSPISGHTSVYWYQQALGLGLQFLLWYDEGEERNRGNFPPRFSGRQFPNYSSELNVNALELEDSALYLCASSPRQGVGYEQYFGPGTRLTVT.